The clone carrying this T cell receptor beta chain was detected many times. Its specificity is not known. This entry comes from a study of blood T cells in healthy people across ages. This CDR3 is 15 amino acids long. J lost 1 base, V lost 1 base, and 0 bases had no gene match. For the second PCR, which ran for about 7 to 11 cycles, a sample-barcoded 5' primer and a J-beta primer mix were used. MiXCR, applied by TCRdb to the 5' RACE reads, yields one record per CDR3 protein. The sample contains hundreds of thousands of distinct CDR3 sequences, around half of which appear only once. Study results and caveats: Underestimates were what the diversity estimates from one million T cells were considered to be.

Donors each provided 7.5 to 10 milliliters of peripheral blood. This sequence originates from a woman aged 60-70 years in good health. V and J are TRBV12-3 or TRBV12-4 and TRBJ2-3, with 9 nucleotides matching TRBD2. Input material: blood. In DNA, the CDR3 is TGTGCCAGCAGTTTAGGGACTAGCGGCACAGATACGCAGTATTTT. Its protein product is CASSLGTSGTDTQYF.